Presented here are 27 T cell receptor beta chains from one specimen sequenced in a study of shared T cell receptors in the human thymus. Here immunoSEQ multiplex PCR was the method, and the copy in TCRdb shows in-frame clones only, minus some. This sample has about 660,000 clones; approximately 87% occur once, and the top ten carry about 0.0094%. These sequences were also reported in another study, on human thymus T cells.

The sequenced sample was thymocytes. These receptors all come from a boy under two years old with a congenital heart defect.

The chain carries TRBV4-1 and TRBJ2-2; 10 nucleotides match TRBD2. V shed 0 bases and J 5 bases; nucleotides not matched to a gene: 6. The germline gives CDR1 MGHRA, CDR2 YSYEKL. CDR3 size: 17 residues. CDR3 residues: CASSQELSSGSTGELFF. For the CDR3, the DNA is TGCGCCAGCAGCCAAGAATTGTCTAGCGGGAGTACCGGGGAGCTGTTTTTT.

The CDR3, as DNA: TGTGCCAGCAGTCCCGGTTTCCACCATACCATATCCTATGGCTACACCTTC. It specifies CASSPGFHHTISYGYTF. This chain links TRBV27 with TRBJ1-2; D gene unclear. The CDR3 has 17 residues. The V gene lost 5 bases and the J gene lost 4 bases, with 23 bases spanning the gap. From germline, CDR1 is MNHEY and CDR2 SMNVEV (reference sequence).

The rearrangement joins TRBV6-5 to TRBJ2-2; D possibly corresponds to TRBD1 (5 bases). Deletions cut 4 bases from V and 0 bases from J, with 9 bases between. The germline V gene encodes CDR1 MNHEY and CDR2 SVGAGI. This CDR3 contains 15 residues. The CDR3 loop reads CASSFNRSNTGELFF. As DNA, the CDR3 is TGTGCCAGCAGTTTTAACAGGTCGAACACCGGGGAGCTGTTTTTT.

The rearrangement links TRBV13 to TRBJ2-7, with D maybe TRBD1 (6 bases). Between the trimmed V and J ends, which lost 6 bases and 0 bases, there was a span of 12 bases. CDR1 is PRHDT, CDR2 FYEKMQ, per germline (reference sequence). This CDR3 is 14 amino acids long. The CDR3 nucleotides read TGTGCCAGCAGTAACGCAGGGGTCTCCTACGAGCAGTACTTC. Amino acid sequence: CASSNAGVSYEQYF. Filled out from reference TRBV13 and TRBJ2-7, the complete variable domain reads AAGVIQSPRHLIKEKRETATLKCYPIPRHDTVYWYQQGPGQDPQFLISFYEKMQSDKGSIPDRFSAQQFSDYHSELNMSSLELGDSALYFCASSNAGVSYEQYFGPGTRLTVT.

This clone was picked up a small number of times. The J gene is TRBJ2-1, the V gene TRBV14; a weak D match, TRBD2 (5 bases). V was shortened by 0 bases and J by 3 bases, with 15 bases between the two germline ends. CDR1 and CDR2 from the germline V gene are SGHDN and FVKESK. The CDR3 has 17 residues. DNA of the CDR3: TGTGCCAGCAGCCAAGATAGGATCGGGAAGTACTACAATGAGCAGTTCTTC. The encoded protein is CASSQDRIGKYYNEQFF.

DNA for the CDR3: TGCGCCAGCAGCGAGGGAAGCGCGACCCCTGGGACAGTCTACGAGCAGTACTTC. It is translated as CASSEGSATPGTVYEQYF. This chain joins TRBV10-1 and TRBJ2-7; 7 nucleotides line up with TRBD1. Germline V gives CDR1 WNHNN, CDR2 SYGVQD (reference sequence). With V trimmed by 6 bases and J by 3 bases, 20 bases remained unmatched. The CDR3 contains 18 residues.

This chain uses TRBV5-6 with TRBJ1-2; TRBD1 matches 8 bases. CDR1 and CDR2 (germline): SGHDT, YYEEEE. The CDR3 extends over 14 amino acids. V was clipped by 2 bases and J by 6 bases; unmatched bases: 6. This CDR3 reads CASSFAGGRDGYTF. The CDR3 region has the DNA TGTGCCAGCAGCTTTGCAGGGGGCCGGGATGGCTACACCTTC.

V and J are TRBV11-2 and TRBJ1-1; D is perhaps TRBD1 (6 bases). The CDR3 runs to 14 residues. Trimming stripped 5 bases from V and 3 bases from J, with 13 bases between. In germline, CDR1 is SGHAT, CDR2 FQNNGV. As DNA, the CDR3 is TGTGCCAGCAGCCAAACAGGGTTGGACACTGAAGCTTTCTTT. It encodes CASSQTGLDTEAFF. Supplemented by reference TRBV11-2 and TRBJ1-1, the full variable domain reads EAGVAQSPRYKIIEKRQSVAFWCNPISGHATLYWYQQILGQGPKLLIQFQNNGVVDDSQLPKDRFSAERLKGVDSTLKIQPAKLEDSAVYLCASSQTGLDTEAFFGQGTRLTVV.

The chain combines TRBV7-6 with TRBJ2-2; D is perhaps TRBD2 (5 bases). Trimming pared 5 bases from V and 0 bases from J, leaving 16 bases between. Germline CDR1 reads SGHVS; CDR2 reads FNYEAQ. The CDR3 extends over 17 amino acids. The chain's CDR3 is CASSLRGSSTNTGELFF. Here the CDR3 DNA reads TGTGCCAGCAGCCTCCGAGGGAGCTCCACGAACACCGGGGAGCTGTTTTTT.

The chain recombines TRBV9 with TRBJ2-7, with 9 positions matching TRBD2. Germline values: CDR1 SGDLS, CDR2 YYNGEE. With V trimmed by 4 bases and J by 4 bases, 9 bases remained unmatched. The CDR3 has 15 residues. The CDR3, as DNA: TGTGCCAGCAGCCCCCTAGCGGGAATCGGGTACGAGCAGTACTTC. Protein product: CASSPLAGIGYEQYF.

The chain employs TRBV9 and TRBJ1-6; TRBD1 matches 7 bases. The CDR3 spans 16 residues. Germline values: CDR1 SGDLS, CDR2 YYNGEE. J gave up 10 bases and V 0 bases, and 10 bases lay outside the gene matches. CDR3 residues: CASSVGEDRVRSPLHF. CDR3 DNA: TGTGCCAGCAGCGTAGGGGAAGACAGGGTAAGGTCACCCCTCCACTTT.

This chain links TRBV4-3 with TRBJ2-7, with 10 bases fitting TRBD2. CDR1 and CDR2 (germline): LGHNA, YSLEER. This CDR3 contains 18 residues. V dropped 1 base and J dropped 6; count of bases not matched to a gene: 15. CDR3: CASSQVFLAGASDFEQYF. The DNA for the CDR3 is TGCGCCAGCAGCCAAGTTTTTCTAGCGGGAGCTTCCGACTTCGAGCAGTACTTC.

V usage is TRBV4-3 and J usage is TRBJ2-1; D might be TRBD1 (6 bases). CDR3 length: 17 amino acids. The V and J ends lost 6 bases and 6 bases respectively, with 24 bases between them. Germline values: CDR1 LGHNA, CDR2 YSLEER. CDR3 sequence: CASRPTLTGKAGNEQFF. The DNA of the CDR3 is TGCGCCAGCAGACCAACCCTAACAGGGAAGGCGGGCAATGAGCAGTTCTTC.

The chain uses TRBV6-1 and TRBJ2-4; 13 bases are a match to TRBD2. The CDR3 sequence is 18 residues long. Trimming took 1 base from V and 0 from J; bases not matched to a gene: 3. CDR1 is MNHNS and CDR2 is SASEGT in the germline V gene. CDR3 bases: TGTGCCAGCAGTGAAGTACTAGCGGGAGGGATAGCCAAAAACATTCAGTACTTC. This encodes CASSEVLAGGIAKNIQYF.

This CDR3 reads CASSWGRDRTTDTQYF. In DNA, the CDR3 is TGTGCCAGCAGCTGGGGCCGGGACAGGACGACAGATACGCAGTATTTT. V and J are TRBV5-4 and TRBJ2-3; TRBD1 matches 8 bases. CDR3 length: 16 amino acids. The germline V gene has CDR1 SGHNT and CDR2 YYREEE (reference sequence). The V gene end was trimmed by 3 bases and the J gene end by 3 bases; junction bases not matched to a gene: 9.

The chain joins TRBV5-3 to TRBJ2-7; D ambiguous. TRBV5-3 is an ORF; its function is uncertain. V was clipped by 4 bases and J by 1 base, with 3 bases between them. The CDR3 contains 11 residues. In nucleotides, the CDR3 is TGTGCCAGAAGCCCGTCCTACGAGCAGTACTTC. It encodes CARSPSYEQYF.

J is TRBJ1-2 and V is TRBV14; D perhaps matches TRBD1 (6 bases). The CDR3 is 16 residues long. Germline CDR1 and CDR2: SGHDN and FVKESK. Trimming cost V 0 bases and J 4 bases, with 15 bases left between them. The CDR3 coding sequence is TGTGCCAGCAGCCAAGAATTACAGGGACCCTTCTATGGCTACACCTTC. Its protein is CASSQELQGPFYGYTF. The variable domain in full, with the rest retrieved from reference TRBV14 and TRBJ1-2, is EAGVTQFPSHSVIEKGQTVTLRCDPISGHDNLYWYRRVMGKEIKFLLHFVKESKQDESGMPNNRFLAERTGGTYSTLKVQPAELEDSGVYFCASSQELQGPFYGYTFGSGTRLTVV.

This clone has only a few counts. This chain links TRBV15 with TRBJ1-2, with 7 bases matching TRBD1. The CDR3 runs 15 residues. Germline CDR1 and CDR2: LNHNV and YYDKDF (reference sequence). The J segment lost 6 bases and the V segment lost 5 bases, leaving 12 bases of the junction unmatched. CDR3 sequence: CATSRRKGAKHGYTF. In DNA form, the CDR3 reads TGTGCCACCAGCCGGCGGAAGGGGGCGAAGCATGGCTACACCTTC.

This clone was observed a handful of times. The chain couples TRBV14 to TRBJ2-7; weak D call: TRBD1 (5 bases). This CDR3 comprises 13 residues. Deletions cut 3 bases from V and 3 bases from J, with 9 bases between. Germline V lookup: CDR1 SGHDN, CDR2 FVKESK. The CDR3 spells CASSHDRDYEQYF. The CDR3 region has the DNA TGTGCCAGCAGCCACGACAGAGACTACGAGCAGTACTTC.

The chain joins TRBV6-5 to TRBJ1-1; weak D call: TRBD1 (5 bases). The germline V and J ends were trimmed by 2 bases and 3 bases, with 13 bases remaining between them. The CDR3 contains 15 residues. Germline V gene lookup returns CDR1 MNHEY and CDR2 SVGAGI. Here the CDR3 DNA reads TGTGCCAGCAGTTACCGGGGGGGGTTGCACACTGAAGCTTTCTTT. It yields the protein CASSYRGGLHTEAFF.

This rearrangement joins TRBV25-1 to TRBJ1-1; TRBD1 might be the D (5 bases). V lost 3 bases and J lost 0, with 14 bases in between. Germline V gene data show CDR1 as MGHDK and CDR2 as SYGVNS. The CDR3 contains 16 residues. CDR3 residues: CASSESSGGMNTEAFF. CDR3 nucleotide sequence: TGTGCCAGCAGTGAGTCTTCCGGGGGTATGAACACTGAAGCTTTCTTT.

The rearrangement links TRBV7-2 to TRBJ1-3; a possible D gene is TRBD1 (6 bases). Germline V gene data show CDR1 as SGHTA and CDR2 as FQGNSA. Trimming removed 3 bases at V and 0 bases at J, with 15 bases between. The CDR3 totals 17 residues. As DNA, the CDR3 is TGTGCCAGCAGCTTCGCACCCCAGGGGTCCTCTGGAAACACCATATATTTT. It encodes CASSFAPQGSSGNTIYF. Full variable domain (missing parts from reference TRBV7-2 and TRBJ1-3): GAGVSQSPSNKVTEKGKDVELRCDPISGHTALYWYRQSLGQGLEFLIYFQGNSAPDKSGLPSDRFSAERTGGSVSTLTIQRTQQEDSAVYLCASSFAPQGSSGNTIYFGEGSWLTVV.

The chain has TRBV2 and TRBJ2-7; D remains unclear. The V and J ends lost 10 bases and 3 bases respectively, with 4 bases between them. The CDR3 length is 9 residues. Per germline, CDR1 SNHLY and CDR2 FYNNEI. CDR3 region: CATLYEQYF. The CDR3 coding sequence is TGTGCCACCCTCTACGAGCAGTACTTC.

The V and J genes are TRBV10-3 and TRBJ1-2; a possible D gene is TRBD1 (5 bases). The CDR3 has 18 amino acids. The V end was cut by 0 bases, the J end by 5 bases, with 22 bases between. Germline CDR1 is ENHRY and CDR2 is SYGVKD. The CDR3: CAISESLFRVRMEYGYTF. In nucleotides, the CDR3 is TGTGCCATCAGTGAGTCGCTCTTCAGGGTGAGAATGGAGTATGGCTACACCTTC.

This chain uses TRBV9 with TRBJ1-2; 8 positions agree with TRBD1. The germline V gene has CDR1 SGDLS and CDR2 YYNGEE. The CDR3 is made up of 18 amino acids. Unmatched junction bases numbered 14, after V lost 0 bases and J lost 4 bases. CDR3 region: CASSVGTDRGKFPYGYTF. CDR3 bases: TGTGCCAGCAGCGTAGGAACAGACAGGGGAAAGTTTCCCTATGGCTACACCTTC.

The J gene is TRBJ1-4, the V gene TRBV14; 8 bases match TRBD1. CDR3 length: 16 residues. CDR1 and CDR2 from the germline V gene are SGHDN and FVKESK. With 1 base clipped from V and 4 bases from J, the junction kept 5 bases outside the gene matches. The CDR3 DNA reads as TGTGCCAGCAGCCAAGGTCCGGGACAGGATAATGAAAAACTGTTTTTT. This translates into CASSQGPGQDNEKLFF.

The gene calls are TRBV5-6 and TRBJ1-6; D is unresolved. The V end lost 3 bases, the J end lost 1 base, and 11 bases lay between the germline ends. The CDR3 spans 16 residues. Germline CDR1 reads SGHDT; CDR2 reads YYEEEE. The CDR3 loop is CASSYGYKSYNSPLHF. CDR3 nucleotide sequence: TGTGCCAGCAGCTACGGGTACAAGTCCTATAATTCACCCCTCCACTTT.